This T cell receptor beta chain derives from a study of T cell responses to AZD1222 COVID-19 vaccine. On this clone itself: Its antigen remains unknown.

The ends were cut back, 4 bases at V and 1 base at J, with 15 bases in the middle. The germline gives CDR1 SGHVS, CDR2 FNYEAQ. The CDR3 is 16 residues long. Clones were read by immunoSEQ multiplex PCR, and TCRdb kept only the in-frame ones, dropping some. Seen here are some 150,000 clones, about nine tenths observed once, and the top ten hold about 3.2%. Study-wide results and limits: The peak T cell response came first, and repertoires were sampled only after it.

The chain couples TRBV7-6 to TRBJ2-3; TRBD1 is a possible D gene (5 bases). Source: peripheral blood, taken 28 days after the second AZD1222 dose. This clonotype originated in an adult who received the AZD1222 COVID-19 vaccine. This CDR3 is CASSSNRIEGTDTQYF. CDR3 sequence (DNA): TGTGCCAGCAGCTCTAACAGGATCGAGGGCACAGATACGCAGTATTTT.